Each of the 23 T cell receptor beta chains below was sequenced from the same sample in a study of technical replicates of blood from a few donors. TCRdb keeps only in-frame clones here, not all; method: immunoSEQ multiplex PCR. The table includes about 83,000 clones, about 91% detected once. Sequencing was performed on T cells isolated from PBMCs. These receptors all stem from a human donor in good health.

CDR3 region: CASGPGSVTGELFF. The CDR3 DNA reads as TGTGCCAGCGGCCCCGGGAGTGTCACCGGGGAGCTGTTTTTT. The V gene is TRBV27, the J gene TRBJ2-2; D perhaps matches TRBD2 (6 bases). V lost 8 bases and J lost 4, with 14 bases in between. CDR3 size: 14 residues. Germline values: CDR1 MNHEY, CDR2 SMNVEV (reference sequence).

The chain carries TRBV15 and TRBJ2-5; D might be TRBD2 (5 bases). V was cut by 4 bases and J by 7 bases, with 13 bases left in between. This CDR3 comprises 13 residues. Germline V lookup: CDR1 LNHNV, CDR2 YYDKDF (reference sequence). The CDR3 DNA follows: TGTGCCACCAGCACTGGGAATGGAGGGACCCAGTACTTC. It codes for CATSTGNGGTQYF.

The rearrangement uses TRBV5-6 and TRBJ1-3, with D unresolved. V was trimmed by 8 bases and J by 4 bases, leaving 7 bases between them. The CDR3 has 11 residues. Germline lookup yields CDR1 SGHDT and CDR2 YYEEEE. The CDR3 coding sequence is TGTGCCAGTGCGAAAGGAAACACCATATATTTT. It translates to CASAKGNTIYF.

The rearrangement links TRBV9 to TRBJ2-3, with D hard to call. CDR1 is SGDLS, CDR2 YYNGEE, per germline. This CDR3 spans 15 amino acids. V was trimmed by 0 bases and J by 2 bases, leaving 10 bases between them. The CDR3 DNA reads TGTGCCAGCAGCGTAGCGCTCGGGTACACAGATACGCAGTATTTT. This codes for CASSVALGYTDTQYF.

A single count supports this clone. The DNA of the CDR3 is TGCAGTGCTACAGGGAAAGAGACCCAGTACTTC. Protein sequence: CSATGKETQYF. The rearrangement links TRBV20-1 to TRBJ2-5; tentative D call: TRBD1 (5 bases). CDR1 and CDR2 from the germline V gene are DFQATT and SNEGSKA (reference sequence). The length of the CDR3 is 11 residues. V lost 4 bases and J lost 3, with 6 bases in between.

This chain uses TRBV5-1 with TRBJ1-1, with D tentatively TRBD1 (5 bases). From germline, CDR1 is SGHRS and CDR2 YFSETQ. Between the trimmed V and J ends, which lost 0 bases and 6 bases, there was a span of 9 bases. CDR3 length equals 13 residues. The CDR3 is CASSLGQLPEAFF. DNA of the CDR3: TGCGCCAGCAGCTTGGGACAGTTACCTGAAGCTTTCTTT.

The gene calls are TRBV4-1 and TRBJ1-1, with D uncertain. V dropped 5 bases and J dropped 3 bases, with 22 bases sitting between them. Germline lookup yields CDR1 MGHRA and CDR2 YSYEKL. The CDR3 covers 17 residues. DNA for the CDR3: TGCGCCAGCAGCACACACCGAAACCGGGGTAGAGACACTGAAGCTTTCTTT. It encodes CASSTHRNRGRDTEAFF.

J is TRBJ1-2 and V is TRBV14, with a weak D call TRBD1 (5 bases). Per germline, CDR1 SGHDN and CDR2 FVKESK. CDR3 length equals 14 residues. V was cut by 1 base and J by 3 bases, with 9 bases left in between. The CDR3 coding sequence is TGTGCCAGCAGCCAAGGACAGATCTACTATGGCTACACCTTC. This gives the protein CASSQGQIYYGYTF.

The rearrangement links TRBV30 to TRBJ1-2; D is undetermined. Germline-derived CDR1 and CDR2 are GTSNPN and SVGIG (reference sequence). The V end was cut by 1 base, the J end by 8 bases, with 8 bases between. CDR3 length equals 11 residues. For the CDR3, the DNA is TGTGCCTGGAGTGAGGTGGGCGGCTACACCTTC. Translated: CAWSEVGGYTF.

The genes are TRBV25-1 and TRBJ2-2; possibly TRBD2 for D (6 bases). The V end was cut by 9 bases, the J end by 4 bases, with 15 bases between. Germline lookup yields CDR1 MGHDK and CDR2 SYGVNS. There are 14 residues in the CDR3. CDR3 sequence (DNA): TGTGCCAGTAAAGTACTGGGGGGCACCGGGGAGCTGTTTTTT. The encoded protein is CASKVLGGTGELFF.

The rearrangement joins TRBV11-3 to TRBJ1-1; TRBD1 matches 8 bases. V trimming: 5 bases; J trimming: 10 bases; junction bases outside the gene matches: 6. This CDR3 comprises 12 residues. The V gene's germline CDR1 is SGHNT and CDR2 YENEEA. CDR3 coding DNA: TGTGCCAGCAGCACCACAGGGGGACGAGCTTTCTTT. Protein: CASSTTGGRAFF.

The CDR3 coding sequence is TGTGCCAGCACCCAAACCGCGGCTAGCGGTCACACCGGGGAGCTGTTTTTT. Protein: CASTQTAASGHTGELFF. The gene calls are TRBV5-8 and TRBJ2-2, with 7 bases matching TRBD2. The CDR3 runs 17 residues. CDR1 is SGHTS and CDR2 is YDEGEE in the germline V gene. J was trimmed by 3 bases and V by 6 bases; bases with no gene match: 14.

The rearrangement links TRBV28 to TRBJ1-2, with D possibly being TRBD1 (5 bases). The CDR3 runs 13 residues. Trimming pared 7 bases from V and 4 bases from J, leaving 13 bases between. Germline values: CDR1 MDHEN, CDR2 SYDVKM. This chain's CDR3 is CASKEGNGYGYTF. Here the CDR3 DNA reads TGTGCCAGCAAGGAGGGGAACGGCTATGGCTACACCTTC.

This clone was recorded only once. This chain uses TRBV18 with TRBJ1-5; D is unclear. The V end was cut by 3 bases, the J end by 1 base, with 4 bases between. The CDR3 totals 13 residues. Germline CDR1 KGHSH, CDR2 LQKENI. This CDR3 reads CASSPASNQPQHF. In DNA, the CDR3 is TGTGCCAGCTCACCGGCCAGCAATCAGCCCCAGCATTTT.

The chain is built from TRBV27 and TRBJ1-5, with 9 bases matching TRBD1. CDR3 size: 14 residues. Germline loops: CDR1 MNHEY, CDR2 SMNVEV (reference sequence). V shed 6 bases and J 3 bases; nucleotides not matched to a gene: 3. The CDR3 spells CASSWTGDNQPQHF. DNA of the CDR3: TGTGCCAGCAGCTGGACAGGGGACAATCAGCCCCAGCATTTT.

Concerning this clone itself: The germline gene is not matched at one end of the junction; a read error may be the cause. V gene TRBV11-2 combines with J gene TRBJ2-7, with D possibly TRBD1 on 7 matching bases. This CDR3 spans 11 amino acids. Germline V CDR1 and CDR2: SGHAT, FQNNGV. Written as DNA, the CDR3 is TGTGCCAGCAGCCACGCGGGACAGCGGCACTTC. Translated, it gives CASSHAGQRHF.

Comments on this clone: One junction end disagrees with the germline gene, perhaps due to a read error. J is TRBJ2-5 and V is TRBV5-1, with 7 bases matching TRBD1. Germline lookup yields CDR1 SGHRS and CDR2 YFSETQ. There are 14 residues in the CDR3. The CDR3 DNA reads TGCGCCAGCAGCTTGGAATCGAACAGGGGTAAGGGGGACTTC. Encoded protein: CASSLESNRGKGDF.

V and J are TRBV30 and TRBJ1-1; 10 nucleotides align to TRBD1. Germline trimming cut 3 bases from V and 13 bases from J; bases unmatched to any gene: 14. This CDR3 has 14 amino acids. Germline values: CDR1 GTSNPN, CDR2 SVGIG (reference sequence). CDR3: CAWRSPGQGKWIFF. CDR3 coding DNA: TGTGCCTGGAGGTCACCGGGACAGGGGAAGTGGATTTTCTTT.

The CDR3 DNA reads as TGTGCCAGCAGCCCGAGGGCAGTTTCTAATGAGCAGTTCTTC. It translates to CASSPRAVSNEQFF. The rearrangement links TRBV7-9 to TRBJ2-1; TRBD2 is a possible D gene (5 bases). The CDR3 runs to 14 residues. Trimming removed 5 bases from V and 7 bases from J, with 15 bases in between. Germline V gives CDR1 SEHNR, CDR2 FQNEAQ (reference sequence).

J is TRBJ2-1 and V is TRBV18; 8 nucleotides line up with TRBD2. V lost 3 bases and J lost 0; bases outside the gene matches: 1. Germline assignment: CDR1 KGHSH and CDR2 LQKENI. The CDR3 sequence is 15 residues long. Written as DNA, the CDR3 is TGTGCCAGCTCACCCAGCGGGAGCTCCTACAATGAGCAGTTCTTC. Its translation is CASSPSGSSYNEQFF.

V gene TRBV28 combines with J gene TRBJ2-5; possibly TRBD1 for D (5 bases). V was trimmed by 7 bases and J by 2 bases, leaving 17 bases between them. CDR3 length: 15 amino acids. CDR1 MDHEN and CDR2 SYDVKM come from the germline V gene. CDR3 in amino acids: CASTRSGRAQETQYF. CDR3 in DNA: TGTGCCAGCACACGATCTGGCAGGGCTCAAGAGACCCAGTACTTC.

As regards this clone: The same CDR3 can be traced to other DNA sequences in this sample. V is TRBV5-1 and J is TRBJ2-5; TRBD1 matches at 7 bases. V lost 0 bases and J lost 4; bases outside the gene matches: 0. Per the germline V gene, CDR1 is SGHRS and CDR2 is YFSETQ. The CDR3 length is 13 residues. CDR3 bases: TGCGCCAGCAGCTTGGGACAGGGAGAGACCCAGTACTTC. As protein: CASSLGQGETQYF.

This clone has just a few counts. This chain connects TRBV9 to TRBJ1-4; D perhaps matches TRBD1 (5 bases). The V and J ends lost 4 bases and 4 bases respectively, with 11 bases between them. CDR3 size: 14 residues. Germline CDR1 reads SGDLS; CDR2 reads YYNGEE. As DNA, the CDR3 is TGTGCCAGCAGCCGAGATGACAGTAATGAAAAACTGTTTTTT. This translates into CASSRDDSNEKLFF.